This passage covers 18 T cell receptor beta chains from one sample sequenced in a study of T cells in Graves' hyperthyroidism and ophthalmopathy (dated by TCRdb to about 2019). The library was made by multiplex PCR. These reads were obtained on an Illumina HiSeq 2000. The TCR beta CDR3 regions were amplified from RNA transcripts. The first round of RT-PCR for the TCR CDR3 was performed with the HTBI primer set and the Qiagen OneStep RT-PCR kit. TCRdb reworked the public reads: Q25 trimming with fastp, MiXCR clone assembly, productive beta chains retained. When rows share a CDR3 protein, they turn into one entry using the most common DNA and genes. The sample table contains 450,000 to 700,000 distinct CDR3 sequences; only one count was recorded for under 60% of them. The ten largest account for 15% to 20% of the sample. Sequenced sample: peripheral blood or thyroid tissue (not recorded which). These receptors all come from an adult woman with Graves' disease, either hyperthyroidism or ophthalmopathy (not recorded which).

The table lists this clonotype with many counts. This chain joins TRBV12-3 or TRBV12-4 and TRBJ1-3, with D uncertain. V lost 2 bases and J 4 bases, leaving 9 bases between the germline ends. The CDR3 length is 14 residues. The CDR3 region is CASSLYGGGNTIYF. The DNA for the CDR3 is TGTGCCAGCAGTTTATACGGCGGGGGAAACACCATATATTTT.

The chain is built from TRBV9 and TRBJ1-4; 7 bases line up with TRBD1. The CDR3 has 16 amino acids. Looked up from germline, CDR1 is SGDLS and CDR2 is YYNGEE. V lost 3 bases and J lost 0; bases outside the gene matches: 5. CDR3 DNA: TGTGCCAGCAGCGCCCCCGGGACAGCAACTAATGAAAAACTGTTTTTT. Translation: CASSAPGTATNEKLFF.

This clonotype was counted ten times or more. The chain combines TRBV5-1 with TRBJ1-4, with no clear D. Trimming left V 4 bases short and J 0 bases short, with 10 bases between. The CDR3 runs 15 residues. The V gene's germline CDR1 is SGHRS and CDR2 YFSETQ. CDR3 sequence reads: CASSQGPTTNEKLFF. CDR3 in DNA: TGCGCCAGCAGCCAAGGACCTACAACTAATGAAAAACTGTTTTTT.

On this clonotype itself: A junction boundary mismatches the germline segment, possibly from a read error. The CDR3 DNA is TGTGCCATCAGGGGTTTGAGGGGCAGAACAGACTATGGCTACGCCTTC. It specifies CAIRGLRGRTDYGYAF. V is TRBV10-3 and J is TRBJ1-2; tentatively, D is TRBD1 (5 bases). CDR3 length: 16 amino acids. Germline V gene data show CDR1 as ENHRY and CDR2 as SYGVKD.

This clonotype occurred many times. The chain links TRBV20-1 to TRBJ1-2; 7 bases are shared with TRBD1. Unmatched junction bases numbered 5, after V lost 4 bases and J lost 3 bases. CDR3 length: 13 residues. Germline-derived CDR1 and CDR2 are DFQATT and SNEGSKA (reference sequence). The DNA of the CDR3 is TGCAGTGCTACCAACAGGGGTGACTATGGCTACACCTTC. Translated: CSATNRGDYGYTF.

In the case of this clonotype: Lacking the conserved final phenylalanine or tryptophan, this CDR3 likely reflects a read error. The DNA is left out, because the CDR3 cannot be placed on it with certainty; the CDR3 is given as TCRdb lists it. V usage is TRBV20-1 and J usage is TRBJ1-4. The CDR3 is 8 residues long, counting both termini. Looked up from germline, CDR1 is DFQATT and CDR2 is SNEGSKA (reference sequence). CDR3 sequence: CSARGSRS.

The rearrangement links TRBV19 to TRBJ2-3, with D maybe TRBD1 (6 bases). CDR3 length: 12 amino acids. V dropped 7 bases and J dropped 5 bases, with 10 bases sitting between them. Germline loops: CDR1 LNHDA, CDR2 SQIVND (reference sequence). The CDR3 bases are TGTGCCAGTAATTCACAGGGAGATACGCAGTATTTT. Its translation: CASNSQGDTQYF.

This clonotype appeared once. The chain employs TRBV12-3 or TRBV12-4 and TRBJ2-7; 7 bases match TRBD2. The CDR3 runs 16 residues. V was clipped by 6 bases and J by 4 bases; unmatched bases: 15. The CDR3 nucleotides read TGTGCCAGCAGCCAAGATTCTGGCGGGAGTTCTTACGAGCAGTACTTC. This sequence encodes CASSQDSGGSSYEQYF.

This clonotype appeared many times. The V and J genes are TRBV6-1 and TRBJ1-6, with 7 bases fitting TRBD1. The germline gives CDR1 MNHNS, CDR2 SASEGT. The CDR3 spans 15 residues. The V gene end was trimmed by 6 bases and the J gene end by 7 bases; junction bases not matched to a gene: 9. As DNA, the CDR3 is TGTGCCAGCAGGACGAACAGGGGCGACAATTCACCCCTCCACTTT. Amino acid sequence: CASRTNRGDNSPLHF.

The sample holds many counts of this clonotype. This sequence joins TRBV7-9 and TRBJ2-2; TRBD1 might be the D (5 bases). The V end was cut by 1 base, the J end by 10 bases, with 16 bases between. The germline V gene has CDR1 SEHNR and CDR2 FQNEAQ (reference sequence). This CDR3 spans 15 amino acids. The CDR3 region has the DNA TGTGCCAGCAGCTTAGTGCTGGGGCCACCGGAGGAGCTGTTTTTT. This gives the protein CASSLVLGPPEELFF.

This chain connects TRBV30 to TRBJ2-7, with TRBD1 matching 8 bases. This CDR3 spans 13 amino acids. The germline V gene encodes CDR1 GTSNPN and CDR2 SVGIG (reference sequence). Trimming removed 4 bases from V and 3 bases from J; junction bases left unmatched: 5. The CDR3 sequence is CAWMTGEVYEQYF. CDR3 nucleotides: TGTGCCTGGATGACAGGGGAGGTCTACGAGCAGTACTTC. The full variable domain, in which reference TRBV30 and TRBJ2-7 provide the parts outside the CDR3, is SQTIHQWPATLVQPVGSPLSLECTVEGTSNPNLYWYRQAAGRGLQLLFYSVGIGQISSEVPQNLSASRPQDRQFILSSKKLLLSDSGFYLCAWMTGEVYEQYFGPGTRLTVT.

A few counts support this clonotype. CDR3 nucleotide sequence: TGTGCCAGCAGTTCTGGGACTAGCGGGTACCAAGAGACCCAGTACTTC. This encodes CASSSGTSGYQETQYF. The chain couples TRBV28 to TRBJ2-5; 12 positions agree with TRBD2. This CDR3 is 16 amino acids long. The germline gives CDR1 MDHEN, CDR2 SYDVKM. V lost 4 bases to trimming and J lost 0 bases; unmatched junction nucleotides: 3.

The chain uses TRBV7-3 and TRBJ2-1, with 9 nucleotides matching TRBD1. The trim removed 5 bases at V and 6 bases at J, leaving 2 bases unmatched. This CDR3 region has 13 residues. The germline CDR1 and CDR2 sequences are SGHTA and FQGTGA. The CDR3: CASSTTGGNEQFF. The CDR3 bases are TGTGCCAGCAGCACGACAGGGGGCAATGAGCAGTTCTTC.

The CDR3 sequence is CASSLTGLAGETQYF. CDR3 DNA sequence: TGTGCCAGCAGCTTAACGGGACTAGCGGGGGAGACCCAGTACTTC. This chain links TRBV7-3 with TRBJ2-5; TRBD2 matches at 13 bases. V dropped 0 bases and J dropped 5; count of bases not matched to a gene: 0. The CDR3 runs to 15 residues. Germline-derived CDR1 and CDR2 are SGHTA and FQGTGA.

This clonotype showed up many times. The rearrangement uses TRBV20-1 and TRBJ2-7; the D is unclear. V lost 7 bases to trimming and J lost 2 bases, with 12 bases between them. Germline CDR1 DFQATT, CDR2 SNEGSKA (reference sequence). There are 12 residues in the CDR3. The chain's CDR3 is CSGSPSTYEQYF. CDR3 nucleotides: TGCAGTGGCTCGCCTTCGACCTACGAGCAGTACTTC.

As regards this clonotype: The junction does not match germline at one end; this may be a read error. V gene TRBV14 combines with J gene TRBJ1-1; 8 bases match TRBD1. Germline values: CDR1 SGHDN, CDR2 FVKESK. This CDR3 spans 17 amino acids. The CDR3 reads CASSRSWTGSWNTEAFF. The CDR3 DNA is TGCGCCAGCAGCCGGTCGTGGACAGGGAGTTGGAACACTGAAGCTTTCTTT.

This clonotype has at least ten counts. This sequence joins TRBV20-1 and TRBJ2-7; D is unclear. CDR1 and CDR2 (germline): DFQATT, SNEGSKA (reference sequence). The CDR3 extends over 12 amino acids. The V end lost 3 bases, the J end lost 3 bases, and 9 bases lay between the germline ends. CDR3 nucleotide sequence: TGCAGTGCTAGTGCGGTGGACTACGAGCAGTACTTC. The encoded protein is CSASAVDYEQYF.

At least ten counts were recorded for this clonotype. The rearrangement joins TRBV11-2 to TRBJ1-6; the D gene is possibly TRBD1 (5 bases). Trimming pared 2 bases from V and 5 bases from J, leaving 10 bases between. Germline V gene data show CDR1 as SGHAT and CDR2 as FQNNGV. The CDR3 is 15 residues long. CDR3 loop: CASSLQGRDNSPLHF. The CDR3 DNA reads TGTGCCAGCAGCTTACAGGGACGGGATAATTCACCCCTCCACTTT.